This TCR beta chain was found in a study of blood T cell repertoires in COVID-19. TCRdb keeps only in-frame clones here, not all; method: immunoSEQ multiplex PCR. In the table there are over 200,000 clones, around nine tenths of which are singletons. Sample: peripheral blood. The origin of this receptor is a woman aged 60-75 years with acute or convalescent COVID-19.

CDR3 DNA sequence: TGTGCCATTAGGGACAGGGCTAGTCAGCCCCAGCATTTT. It is translated as CAIRDRASQPQHF. This rearrangement joins TRBV7-9 to TRBJ1-5, with 9 bases lining up with TRBD1. This CDR3 contains 13 residues. With V trimmed by 10 bases and J by 6 bases, 7 bases remained unmatched. Germline V gene data show CDR1 as SEHNR and CDR2 as FQNEAQ (reference sequence).